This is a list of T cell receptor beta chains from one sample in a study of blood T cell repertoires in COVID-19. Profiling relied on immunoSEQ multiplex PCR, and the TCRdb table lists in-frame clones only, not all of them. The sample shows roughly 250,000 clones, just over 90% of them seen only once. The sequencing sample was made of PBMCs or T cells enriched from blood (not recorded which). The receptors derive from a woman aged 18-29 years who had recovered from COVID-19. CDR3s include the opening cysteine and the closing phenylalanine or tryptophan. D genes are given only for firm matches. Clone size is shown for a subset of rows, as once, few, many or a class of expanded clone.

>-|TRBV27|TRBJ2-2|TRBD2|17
CASSLPSGGAFTGELFF
TGTGCCAGCAGTTTACCCAGCGGGGGGGCGTTCACCGGGGAGCTGTTTTTT
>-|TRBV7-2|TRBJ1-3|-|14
CASSQTSSGNTIYF
TGTGCCAGCAGCCAAACCAGCTCTGGAAACACCATATATTTT
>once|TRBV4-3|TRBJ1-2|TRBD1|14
CASSQEQGADGYTF
TGCGCCAGCAGCCAAGAACAGGGGGCGGATGGCTACACCTTC
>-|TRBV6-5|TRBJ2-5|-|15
CASSWRAEAGETQYF
TGTGCCAGCAGTTGGAGGGCCGAGGCAGGGGAGACCCAGTACTTC
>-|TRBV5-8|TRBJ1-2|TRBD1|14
CASSTDRGLNGYTF
TGTGCCAGCAGCACGGACAGGGGGCTCAATGGCTACACCTTC
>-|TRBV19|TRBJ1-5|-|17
CASSIDFTGNSNQPQHF
TGTGCCAGTAGTATAGATTTCACAGGGAATAGCAATCAGCCCCAGCATTTT
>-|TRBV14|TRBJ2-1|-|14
CASRKSSSYNEQFF
TGTGCCAGCAGAAAATCTTCCTCCTACAATGAGCAGTTCTTC
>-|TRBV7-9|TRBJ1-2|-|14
CASSRGGSDYGYTF
TGTGCCAGCAGCAGAGGTGGGTCAGACTATGGCTACACCTTC
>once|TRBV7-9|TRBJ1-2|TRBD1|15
CASSLARDRGNGYTF
TGTGCCAGCAGCTTAGCCCGGGACAGGGGTAATGGCTACACCTTC
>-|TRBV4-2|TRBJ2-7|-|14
CASTRDLASYEQYF
TGTGCCAGCACCCGGGACTTGGCCTCCTACGAGCAGTACTTC
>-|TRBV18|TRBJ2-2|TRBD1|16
CASYTTGQSSTGELFF
TGTGCCAGCTACACCACGGGACAGAGCAGCACCGGGGAGCTGTTTTTT
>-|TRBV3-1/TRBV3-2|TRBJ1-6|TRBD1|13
CASSQTGLAPLHF
TGTGCCAGCAGCCAGACAGGGTTAGCACCCCTCCACTTT
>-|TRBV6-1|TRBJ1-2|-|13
CASSERQGHGYTF
TGTGCCAGCAGTGAACGGCAGGGCCATGGCTACACCTTC
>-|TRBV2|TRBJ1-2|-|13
CASSPEVPYGYTF
TGTGCCAGCAGTCCCGAGGTCCCCTATGGCTACACCTTC
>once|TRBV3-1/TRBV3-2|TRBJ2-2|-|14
CASSLNGGTGELFF
TGTGCCAGCAGCCTTAATGGGGGGACCGGGGAGCTGTTTTTT
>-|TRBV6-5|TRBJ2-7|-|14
CASSRSSSHYEQYF
TGTGCCAGCAGCAGATCTAGTTCGCACTACGAGCAGTACTTC
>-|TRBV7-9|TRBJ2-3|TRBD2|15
CASSQTGTSGDTQYF
TGTGCCAGCAGCCAGACCGGGACTAGTGGGGATACGCAGTATTTT
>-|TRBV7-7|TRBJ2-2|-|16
CASSLSLSPRSGELFF
TGTGCTAGCAGCTTAAGTCTGAGTCCGCGGTCCGGGGAGCTGTTTTTT
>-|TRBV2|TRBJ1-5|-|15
CASSTVTVENQPQHF
TGTGCCAGCAGTACGGTGACAGTAGAGAATCAGCCCCAGCATTTT
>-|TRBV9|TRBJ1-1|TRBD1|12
CASSVAGGDAFF
TGTGCCAGCAGCGTAGCAGGGGGTGACGCTTTCTTT
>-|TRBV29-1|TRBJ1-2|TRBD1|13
CSGGTGRTYGYTF
TGCAGCGGGGGGACAGGGCGTACCTATGGCTACACCTTC
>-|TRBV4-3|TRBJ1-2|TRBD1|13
CASSLTGIDGYTF
TGCGCCAGCAGCTTGACAGGGATCGATGGCTACACCTTC
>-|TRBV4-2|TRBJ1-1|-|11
CASSHPGSAFF
TGTGCCAGCAGCCATCCGGGAAGCGCTTTCTTT
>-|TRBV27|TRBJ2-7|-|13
CASSLSRGLEQYF
TGTGCCAGCAGTTTATCGCGAGGGCTCGAGCAGTACTTC